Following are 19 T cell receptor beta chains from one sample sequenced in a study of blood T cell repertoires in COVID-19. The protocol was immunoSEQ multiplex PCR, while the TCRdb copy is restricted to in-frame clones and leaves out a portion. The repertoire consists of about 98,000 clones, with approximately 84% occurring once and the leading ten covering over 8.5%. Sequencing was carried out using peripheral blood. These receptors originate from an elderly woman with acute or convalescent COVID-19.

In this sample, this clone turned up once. The CDR3 reads CASSRTGSSSPYSGYTF. CDR3 nucleotides: TGTGCCAGCAGTCGGACAGGTTCCTCAAGCCCCTATAGCGGCTACACCTTC. The V gene is TRBV6-6, the J gene TRBJ1-2, with 7 bases lining up with TRBD1. Trimming took 5 bases from V and 8 from J; bases not matched to a gene: 20. The CDR3 length is 17 residues. The germline gives CDR1 MNHNY, CDR2 SVGAGI (reference sequence).

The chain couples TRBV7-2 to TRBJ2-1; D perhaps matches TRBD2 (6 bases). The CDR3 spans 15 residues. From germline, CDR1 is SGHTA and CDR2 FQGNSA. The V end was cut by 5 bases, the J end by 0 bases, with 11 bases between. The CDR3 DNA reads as TGTGCCAGCAGCAAATCGACTAGCTCCTACAATGAGCAGTTCTTC. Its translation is CASSKSTSSYNEQFF.

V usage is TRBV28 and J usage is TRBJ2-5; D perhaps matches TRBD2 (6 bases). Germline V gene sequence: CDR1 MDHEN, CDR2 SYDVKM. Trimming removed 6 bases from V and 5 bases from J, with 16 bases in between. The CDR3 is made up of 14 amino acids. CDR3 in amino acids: CASSLGGIRETQYF. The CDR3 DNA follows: TGTGCCAGCAGCCTTGGGGGGATCCGGGAGACCCAGTACTTC.

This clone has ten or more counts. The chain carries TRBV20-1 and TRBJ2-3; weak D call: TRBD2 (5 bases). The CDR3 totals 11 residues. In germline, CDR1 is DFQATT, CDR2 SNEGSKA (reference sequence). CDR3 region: CSGLTTDTQYF. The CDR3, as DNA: TGCAGCGGACTTACCACAGATACGCAGTATTTT.

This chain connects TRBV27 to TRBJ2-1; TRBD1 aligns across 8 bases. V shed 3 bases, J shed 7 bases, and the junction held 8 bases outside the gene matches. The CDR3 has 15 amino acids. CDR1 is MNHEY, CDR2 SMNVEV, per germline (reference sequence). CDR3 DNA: TGTGCCAGCAGTTTTTTCACAGGGGGTAGGAATGAGCAGTTCTTC. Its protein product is CASSFFTGGRNEQFF.

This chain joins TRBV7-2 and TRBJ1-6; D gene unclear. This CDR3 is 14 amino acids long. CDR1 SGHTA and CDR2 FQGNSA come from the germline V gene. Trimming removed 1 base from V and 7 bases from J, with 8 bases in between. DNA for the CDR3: TGTGCCAGCAGCTTAGAGAGGAGGAATTCACCCCTCCACTTT. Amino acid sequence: CASSLERRNSPLHF.

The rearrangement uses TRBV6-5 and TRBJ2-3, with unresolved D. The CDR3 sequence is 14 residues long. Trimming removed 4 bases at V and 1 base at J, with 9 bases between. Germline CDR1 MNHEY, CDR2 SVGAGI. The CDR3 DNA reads TGTGCCAGCAGTTTCGACGAGGGCACAGATACGCAGTATTTT. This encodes CASSFDEGTDTQYF.

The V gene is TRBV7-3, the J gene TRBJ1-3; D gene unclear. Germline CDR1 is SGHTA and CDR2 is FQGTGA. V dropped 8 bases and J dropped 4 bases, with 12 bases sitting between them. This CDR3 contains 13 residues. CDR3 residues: CASAARGGNTIYF. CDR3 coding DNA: TGTGCCAGCGCAGCAAGAGGGGGAAACACCATATATTTT.

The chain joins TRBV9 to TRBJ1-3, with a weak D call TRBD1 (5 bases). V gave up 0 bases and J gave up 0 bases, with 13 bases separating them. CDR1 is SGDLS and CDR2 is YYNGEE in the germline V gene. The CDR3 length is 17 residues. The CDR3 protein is CASSVGGGVSSGNTIYF. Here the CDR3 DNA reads TGTGCCAGCAGCGTAGGGGGAGGGGTGAGCTCTGGAAACACCATATATTTT. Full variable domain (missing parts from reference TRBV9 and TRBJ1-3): DSGVTQTPKHLITATGQRVTLRCSPRSGDLSVYWYQQSLDQGLQFLIQYYNGEERAKGNILERFSAQQFPDLHSELNLSSLELGDSALYFCASSVGGGVSSGNTIYFGEGSWLTVV.

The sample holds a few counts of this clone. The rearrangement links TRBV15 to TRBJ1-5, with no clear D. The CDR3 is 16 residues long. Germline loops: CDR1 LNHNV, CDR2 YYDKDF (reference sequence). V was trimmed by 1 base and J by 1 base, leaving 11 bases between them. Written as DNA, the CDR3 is TGTGCCACCAGCAGAGGGTCGGGTCCGAGCAATCAGCCCCAGCATTTT. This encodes CATSRGSGPSNQPQHF.

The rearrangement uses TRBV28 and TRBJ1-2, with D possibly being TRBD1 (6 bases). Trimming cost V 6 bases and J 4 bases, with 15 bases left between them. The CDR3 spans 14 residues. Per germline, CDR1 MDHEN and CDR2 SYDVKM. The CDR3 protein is CASSPRGIPYGYTF. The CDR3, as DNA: TGTGCCAGCAGCCCTAGGGGGATCCCCTATGGCTACACCTTC.

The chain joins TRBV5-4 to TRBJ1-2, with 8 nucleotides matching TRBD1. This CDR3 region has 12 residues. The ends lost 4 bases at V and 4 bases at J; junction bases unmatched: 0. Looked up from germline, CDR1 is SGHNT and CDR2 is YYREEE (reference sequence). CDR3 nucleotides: TGTGCCAGCAGCGACAGGGGCTATGGCTACACCTTC. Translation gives CASSDRGYGYTF.

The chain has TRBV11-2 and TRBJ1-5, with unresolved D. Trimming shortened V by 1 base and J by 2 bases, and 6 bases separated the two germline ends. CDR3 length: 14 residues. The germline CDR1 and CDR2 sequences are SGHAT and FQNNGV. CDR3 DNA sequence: TGTGCCAGCAGCTTAGGCATAGGCAATCAGCCCCAGCATTTT. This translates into CASSLGIGNQPQHF.

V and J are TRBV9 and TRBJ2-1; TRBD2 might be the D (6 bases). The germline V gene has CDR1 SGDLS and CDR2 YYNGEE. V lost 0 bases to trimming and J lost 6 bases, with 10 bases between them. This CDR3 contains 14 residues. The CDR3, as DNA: TGTGCCAGCAGCGTAGGGGGACTCCTCAATGAGCAGTTCTTC. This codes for CASSVGGLLNEQFF. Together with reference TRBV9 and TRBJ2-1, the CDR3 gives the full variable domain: DSGVTQTPKHLITATGQRVTLRCSPRSGDLSVYWYQQSLDQGLQFLIQYYNGEERAKGNILERFSAQQFPDLHSELNLSSLELGDSALYFCASSVGGLLNEQFFGPGTRLTVL.

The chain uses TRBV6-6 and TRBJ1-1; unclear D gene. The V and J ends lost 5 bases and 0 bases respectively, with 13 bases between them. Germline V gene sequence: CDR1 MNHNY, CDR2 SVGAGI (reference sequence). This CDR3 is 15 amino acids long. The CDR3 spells CASSPTGRVNTEAFF. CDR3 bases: TGTGCCAGCAGTCCAACCGGGAGAGTGAACACTGAAGCTTTCTTT.

Here the CDR3 DNA reads TGTGCCAGCAGCTTAGCGGCGGGTATTTCACCCCTCCACTTT. Its protein is CASSLAAGISPLHF. This chain links TRBV7-8 with TRBJ1-6; D gene uncertain. V was cut by 0 bases and J by 9 bases, with 9 bases left in between. The germline V gene has CDR1 SGHVS and CDR2 FQNEAQ. The CDR3 has 14 amino acids.

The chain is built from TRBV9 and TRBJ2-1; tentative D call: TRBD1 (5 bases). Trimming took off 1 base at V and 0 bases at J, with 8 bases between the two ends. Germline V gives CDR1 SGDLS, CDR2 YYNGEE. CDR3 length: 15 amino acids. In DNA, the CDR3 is TGTGCCAGCAGCGTAAGGGGCCTCTCCTACAATGAGCAGTTCTTC. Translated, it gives CASSVRGLSYNEQFF.

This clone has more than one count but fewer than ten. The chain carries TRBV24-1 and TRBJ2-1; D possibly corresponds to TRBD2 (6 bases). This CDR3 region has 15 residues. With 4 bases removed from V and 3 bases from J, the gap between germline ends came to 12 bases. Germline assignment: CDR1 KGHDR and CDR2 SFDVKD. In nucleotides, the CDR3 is TGTGCCACCAGTGACGCGGGATTCATCTACAATGAGCAGTTCTTC. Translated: CATSDAGFIYNEQFF.

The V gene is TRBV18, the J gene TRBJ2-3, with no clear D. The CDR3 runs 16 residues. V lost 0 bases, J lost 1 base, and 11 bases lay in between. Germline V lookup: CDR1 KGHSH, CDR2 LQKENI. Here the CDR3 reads CASSPPDFEGTDTQYF. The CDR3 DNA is TGTGCCAGCTCACCACCCGACTTCGAGGGCACAGATACGCAGTATTTT.